Below, 27 T cell receptor beta chains from the same sample are listed, as sequenced in a study of technical replicates of blood from a few donors. Profiled with immunoSEQ multiplex PCR; TCRdb holds only in-frame clones, not every one. The sample consists of more than 75,000 clones, roughly 90% of them appearing once. Sequencing was performed on T cells isolated from PBMCs. Receptor source: a human donor in good health.

CDR3 sequence (DNA): TGTGCCAGCAGATCAGGGCTCAATCAGCCCCAGCATTTT. It translates to CASRSGLNQPQHF. The rearrangement uses TRBV6-5 and TRBJ1-5, with D perhaps TRBD1 (5 bases). The CDR3 totals 13 residues. The V and J ends lost 6 bases and 3 bases respectively, with 9 bases between them. CDR1 and CDR2 (germline): MNHEY, SVGAGI.

This clone was observed a single time. At one of its ends the junction is not consistent with the germline gene, which may arise from a read error. The rearrangement uses TRBV5-4 and TRBJ1-6, with 9 bases aligning to TRBD1. Germline CDR1 reads SGHNT; CDR2 reads YYREEE (reference sequence). The CDR3 is 17 residues long. The CDR3 nucleotides read TGTGCCAGCAGTTTGGGAGGGGGGGACAGGGTGAATTCACCCCTCCACTTT. Translated: CASSLGGGDRVNSPLHF.

This clone was observed once. The V gene is TRBV12-5, the J gene TRBJ2-1; 12 nucleotides line up with TRBD2. Per the germline V gene, CDR1 is LGHNT and CDR2 is FRNRAP. After removal of 7 bases from V and 4 bases from J, the junction contained 5 bases not matched to a gene. CDR3 size: 15 residues. For the CDR3, the DNA is TGTGCTAGTGCCTACCTAGCGGGAGGGTACAATGAGCAGTTCTTC. Amino acid sequence: CASAYLAGGYNEQFF.

This rearrangement joins TRBV11-3 to TRBJ1-2, with 10 bases identical to TRBD1. V was clipped by 3 bases and J by 10 bases; unmatched bases: 11. This CDR3 is built from 15 residues. The germline V gene has CDR1 SGHNT and CDR2 YENEEA. CDR3 DNA: TGTGCCAGCAGCTTGACCCGGGACAGGGGCCCGACCTACACCTTC. This codes for CASSLTRDRGPTYTF. The whole variable domain, filled in from reference TRBV11-3 and TRBJ1-2, reads EAGVVQSPRYKIIEKKQPVAFWCNPISGHNTLYWYLQNLGQGPELLIRYENEEAVDDSQLPKDRFSAERLKGVDSTLKIQPAELGDSAVYLCASSLTRDRGPTYTFGSGTRLTVV.

This sequence joins TRBV28 and TRBJ2-5; 7 bases map to TRBD1. This CDR3 has 13 residues. Trimming cost V 4 bases and J 5 bases; bases outside gene matches: 4. CDR1 and CDR2 from the germline V gene are MDHEN and SYDVKM. CDR3 nucleotide sequence: TGTGCCAGCAGTTCGGCACAGGGGGAGACCCAGTACTTC. Its protein is CASSSAQGETQYF.

The chain employs TRBV1 and TRBJ2-5; TRBD2, the D gene given by the table, was not confirmed from the DNA. TRBV1 is a known pseudogene. This CDR3 has 15 amino acids. The DNA of the CDR3 is TGCACCAGCAGCCAAGAAAAGAGCGCGCAAGAGACCCAGTACTTC. Translation: CTSSQEKSAQETQYF.

The chain uses TRBV19 and TRBJ1-1, with TRBD1 matching 9 bases. After removal of 9 bases from V and 4 bases from J, the junction contained 12 bases not matched to a gene. The CDR3 runs 15 residues. Looked up from germline, CDR1 is LNHDA and CDR2 is SQIVND (reference sequence). The chain's CDR3 is CASLHRGRSGTEAFF. The CDR3 DNA reads as TGTGCCAGCCTGCACAGGGGGCGCTCGGGCACTGAAGCTTTCTTT.

The V call is TRBV10-1, the J call TRBJ1-1; D perhaps matches TRBD1 (6 bases). V was shortened by 0 bases and J by 7 bases, with 12 bases between the two germline ends. Germline CDR1 WNHNN, CDR2 SYGVQD (reference sequence). The CDR3 contains 14 residues. The CDR3: CASSESYRAGEAFF. CDR3 DNA: TGCGCCAGCAGTGAGTCGTACAGGGCAGGTGAAGCTTTCTTT.

The rearrangement links TRBV5-1 to TRBJ1-2; 9 positions match TRBD1. V lost 4 bases and J lost 2; bases outside the gene matches: 6. Germline V CDR1 and CDR2: SGHRS, YFSETQ. This CDR3 is 15 amino acids long. CDR3 region: CASSVGTGLNYGYTF. The CDR3 nucleotides read TGCGCCAGCAGCGTAGGGACAGGGTTGAACTATGGCTACACCTTC.

This clone appeared a single time. CDR3 DNA: TGTGCCAGCAGTGAACAGGCTAGCGGGATCGAGCAGTTCTTC. This codes for CASSEQASGIEQFF. The chain recombines TRBV2 with TRBJ2-1, with TRBD2 matching over 9 bases. This CDR3 contains 14 residues. The V segment lost 2 bases and the J segment 10 bases; nucleotides outside the gene matches: 6. CDR1 is SNHLY, CDR2 FYNNEI, per germline.

The chain couples TRBV28 to TRBJ1-5, with D possibly TRBD1 on 5 matching bases. V gave up 7 bases and J gave up 6 bases, with 16 bases separating them. The germline CDR1 and CDR2 sequences are MDHEN and SYDVKM. CDR3 size: 14 residues. The CDR3 region has the DNA TGTGCCAGCAAGCCCAGGGTATCCGGTCAGCCCCAGCATTTT. As protein: CASKPRVSGQPQHF.

The CDR3 region has the DNA TGTGCCAGCAGCGTAGGCGCCGCGGCGGCCAAAAACATTCAGTACTTC. Translating it yields CASSVGAAAAKNIQYF. V is TRBV9 and J is TRBJ2-4; D gene ambiguous. There are 16 residues in the CDR3. From germline, CDR1 is SGDLS and CDR2 YYNGEE. The V end was cut by 0 bases, the J end by 1 base, with 11 bases between.

A word on this clone: An end of the junction differs from the germline gene, which may be a read error. This rearrangement joins TRBV7-7 to TRBJ2-5, with TRBD2 matching 7 bases. The CDR3 extends over 15 amino acids. Germline-derived CDR1 and CDR2 are SSHAT and FNYEAQ (reference sequence). The CDR3 reads CASSLGGGGQETQYF. CDR3 nucleotide sequence: TGTGCTAGCAGCTTAGGTGGGGGGGGGCAAGAGACCCAGTACTTC.

This chain connects TRBV6-4 to TRBJ2-5; D may be TRBD1 (5 bases). Germline values: CDR1 MRHNA, CDR2 SNTAGT. The CDR3 has 13 amino acids. V was trimmed by 0 bases and J by 7 bases, leaving 9 bases between them. The CDR3 DNA reads as TGTGCCAGCAGTGACTCGGACACAGGGACCCAGTACTTC. Translation: CASSDSDTGTQYF.

This clone was picked up a small number of times. The J gene is TRBJ1-1, the V gene TRBV29-1; 10 bases align to TRBD1. V was pared by 8 bases and J by 5 bases, with 14 bases of the junction left unmatched. The CDR3 consists of 15 residues. CDR1 and CDR2 from the germline V gene are SQVTM and ANQGSEA. In DNA, the CDR3 is TGCAGCTCAGTGGGTTTCGGGACAGGGGTTACTGAAGCTTTCTTT. Amino acids: CSSVGFGTGVTEAFF.

The gene calls are TRBV5-4 and TRBJ1-3; D may be TRBD1 (5 bases). V lost 3 bases and J 5 bases, leaving 15 bases between the germline ends. In germline, CDR1 is SGHNT, CDR2 YYREEE (reference sequence). The CDR3 runs 15 residues. The CDR3 sequence: CASSSAGPERNTIYF. The DNA for the CDR3 is TGTGCCAGCAGCTCAGCGGGGCCAGAGAGAAACACCATATATTTT.

J is TRBJ1-6 and V is TRBV20-1, with a possible D match to TRBD1 (6 bases). Germline lookup yields CDR1 DFQATT and CDR2 SNEGSKA (reference sequence). The CDR3 runs 10 residues. The CDR3 DNA reads as TGCGCAGGTCTACAGGGCACCCTCCACTTT. As protein: CAGLQGTLHF.

The J gene is TRBJ2-7, the V gene TRBV5-1, with 7 bases that match TRBD1. The CDR3 loop spans 16 amino acids. V trimming: 0 bases; J trimming: 0 bases; junction bases outside the gene matches: 6. CDR1 and CDR2 from the germline V gene are SGHRS and YFSETQ. CDR3 nucleotides: TGCGCCAGCAGCTTGGAGGACAGGACTCGCTCCTACGAGCAGTACTTC. Translated, it gives CASSLEDRTRSYEQYF.

The rearrangement joins TRBV7-2 to TRBJ1-2, with 8 bases identical to TRBD1. This CDR3 is built from 16 residues. Germline V gene sequence: CDR1 SGHTA, CDR2 FQGNSA. V was pared by 1 base and J by 5 bases, with 9 bases of the junction left unmatched. For the CDR3, the DNA is TGTGCCAGCAGCTTAGGAGGGCAGGGGGCGAAGTATGGCTACACCTTC. Translating gives CASSLGGQGAKYGYTF.

V usage is TRBV5-4 and J usage is TRBJ2-7, with D possibly matching TRBD2 (6 bases). The CDR3 loop spans 14 amino acids. Trimming took off 1 base at V and 3 bases at J, with 11 bases between the two ends. Germline values: CDR1 SGHNT, CDR2 YYREEE (reference sequence). The CDR3 protein is CASSLTGESYEQYF. Written as DNA, the CDR3 is TGTGCCAGCAGCTTGACGGGGGAGAGCTACGAGCAGTACTTC.

The chain employs TRBV19 and TRBJ1-1, with D perhaps matching TRBD1 (5 bases). The V and J ends lost 8 bases and 4 bases respectively, with 17 bases between them. From germline, CDR1 is LNHDA and CDR2 SQIVND (reference sequence). The CDR3 covers 14 residues. CDR3 coding DNA: TGTGCCAGTGGTCCTCCAGGGAAGGGCACTGAAGCTTTCTTT. Translation gives CASGPPGKGTEAFF.

The chain has TRBV6-5 and TRBJ2-5; perhaps TRBD1 as D (5 bases). Per the germline V gene, CDR1 is MNHEY and CDR2 is SVGAGI. The V gene lost 6 bases and the J gene lost 5 bases, with 16 bases spanning the gap. The CDR3 runs 14 residues. The CDR3 region has the DNA TGTGCCAGCAGCCAGGGCCCGGTCCGGGAGACCCAGTACTTC. Protein: CASSQGPVRETQYF.

The rearrangement joins TRBV10-1 to TRBJ1-2; TRBD1 matches 11 bases. CDR3 length: 13 amino acids. Looked up from germline, CDR1 is WNHNN and CDR2 is SYGVQD (reference sequence). Trimming at V came to 6 bases and at J to 6 bases, leaving 3 bases not matched to a gene. This CDR3 is CASSSGQGDGYTF. CDR3 nucleotide sequence: TGCGCCAGCAGCTCGGGACAGGGGGATGGCTACACCTTC.

This clone was counted a single time. The V and J genes are TRBV5-1 and TRBJ2-7; possibly TRBD2 for D (5 bases). Germline values: CDR1 SGHRS, CDR2 YFSETQ. V was trimmed by 3 bases and J by 0 bases, leaving 19 bases between them. This CDR3 is built from 17 residues. The CDR3 sequence: CASSSTSLALNSYEQYF. The DNA of the CDR3 is TGCGCCAGCAGCTCGACGTCTCTAGCACTGAACTCCTACGAGCAGTACTTC.

As concerns this clone: The sample holds other DNA sequences that translate to the same CDR3. The V and J genes are TRBV5-4 and TRBJ2-7, with D uncertain. This CDR3 contains 12 residues. V lost 0 bases and J 3 bases, leaving 4 bases between the germline ends. Per germline, CDR1 SGHNT and CDR2 YYREEE (reference sequence). The CDR3 coding sequence is TGTGCCAGCAGCTTGGGTAACTACGAGCAGTACTTC. Protein: CASSLGNYEQYF.

This chain links TRBV10-2 with TRBJ1-2; 7 bases agree with TRBD1. V shed 8 bases and J 2 bases; nucleotides not matched to a gene: 17. The CDR3 length is 17 residues. The germline CDR1 and CDR2 sequences are WSHSY and SAAADI. CDR3 nucleotide sequence: TGCGCCAGCGGAGGGATACCGGGACAGACTTCGAACTATGGCTACACCTTC. Protein: CASGGIPGQTSNYGYTF.

The chain recombines TRBV2 with TRBJ1-1; D uncertain. This CDR3 contains 13 residues. Germline CDR1 reads SNHLY; CDR2 reads FYNNEI. The germline V and J ends were trimmed by 6 bases and 1 base, with 9 bases remaining between them. This chain's CDR3 is CASREYGNTEAFF. In DNA, the CDR3 is TGTGCCAGCAGGGAGTATGGGAACACTGAAGCTTTCTTT.